This TCR beta chain originates from a study of T cells in Graves' hyperthyroidism and ophthalmopathy. The ends lost 7 bases at V and 0 bases at J; junction bases unmatched: 10. CDR1 MNHEY and CDR2 SMNVEV come from the germline V gene (reference sequence). This CDR3 is built from 17 residues. Amplified TCR beta CDR3 regions came from RNA transcripts. The study used the HTBI primer set for a first-round RT-PCR of the TCR CDR3. TCRdb reanalysed the multiplex PCR reads using MiXCR and keeps one entry per CDR3 protein. Counted here are approximately 400,000 distinct CDR3 sequences, around an eighth occurring once; the ten biggest clones make up 25% to 30%. This clonotype was seen repeatedly, ten times or more.

Source material: blood. The sequence was collected from a man aged 45 to 65 with Graves' ophthalmopathy. The rearrangement uses TRBV27 and TRBJ2-2; 8 bases map to TRBD1. The CDR3 loop is CASTHTKTGANTGELFF. The CDR3 DNA is TGTGCCAGCACCCACACCAAGACAGGGGCGAACACCGGGGAGCTGTTTTTT.